These 7 T cell receptor beta chains were all obtained from the same sample, sequenced in a study of T cells in localized non-small cell lung cancer. Here immunoSEQ multiplex PCR was the method, and the copy in TCRdb shows in-frame clones only, minus some. Of 2,000 to 2,500 clones listed, roughly 30% are singletons. The sequencing used normal lung tissue next to the tumor, collected before any cancer treatment. The receptors were sampled from a female donor over 55 with stage I squamous cell lung carcinoma.

By its share, this clone is large. V gene TRBV11-3 combines with J gene TRBJ2-3, with D tentatively TRBD2 (6 bases). The CDR3 totals 14 residues. The germline V and J ends were trimmed by 5 bases and 3 bases, with 12 bases remaining between them. The germline V gene encodes CDR1 SGHNT and CDR2 YENEEA. Written as DNA, the CDR3 is TGTGCCAGCAGCATGGGACTGGTGACAGATACGCAGTATTTT. It encodes CASSMGLVTDTQYF.

CDR3 in amino acids: CASSYSSDRAGYTF. CDR3 bases: TGTGCCAGCAGTTACTCATCGGACAGGGCTGGCTACACCTTC. The rearrangement links TRBV6-8 to TRBJ1-2; 8 bases align to TRBD1. The CDR3 extends over 14 amino acids. Per germline, CDR1 MNHGY and CDR2 SAAAGT. V lost 0 bases to trimming and J lost 7 bases; unmatched junction nucleotides: 4.

V gene TRBV28 combines with J gene TRBJ2-7, with D unclear. This CDR3 is built from 14 residues. Germline CDR1 and CDR2: MDHEN and SYDVKM. Trimming left V 5 bases short and J 2 bases short, with 13 bases between. This CDR3 is CASSRRQSTYEQYF. The CDR3 region has the DNA TGTGCCAGCAGTCGTAGACAATCGACCTACGAGCAGTACTTC.

The J gene is TRBJ2-3, the V gene TRBV28; 7 bases are a match to TRBD1. The CDR3 runs to 16 residues. After removal of 6 bases from V and 2 bases from J, the junction contained 11 bases not matched to a gene. The germline V gene has CDR1 MDHEN and CDR2 SYDVKM. The CDR3 DNA reads TGTGCCAGCAGCCCGGGACAGACAGCTTACACAGATACGCAGTATTTT. Protein product: CASSPGQTAYTDTQYF. Filled out from reference TRBV28 and TRBJ2-3, the complete variable domain reads DVKVTQSSRYLVKRTGEKVFLECVQDMDHENMFWYRQDPGLGLRLIYFSYDVKMKEKGDIPEGYSVSREKKERFSLILESASTNQTSMYLCASSPGQTAYTDTQYFGPGTRLTVL.

The chain combines TRBV5-1 with TRBJ2-3; perhaps TRBD2 as D (5 bases). Germline loops: CDR1 SGHRS, CDR2 YFSETQ. Trimming pared 0 bases from V and 3 bases from J, leaving 14 bases between. The CDR3 is 16 residues long. The CDR3 DNA is TGCGCCAGCAGCTTGGGCCGGGGTGGGGAGACAGATACGCAGTATTTT. It encodes CASSLGRGGETDTQYF.

The V call is TRBV2, the J call TRBJ2-1; 13 positions agree with TRBD2. With 5 bases clipped from V and 0 bases from J, the junction kept 7 bases outside the gene matches. The CDR3 has 18 residues. Germline V gene sequence: CDR1 SNHLY, CDR2 FYNNEI. In DNA form, the CDR3 reads TGTGCCAGCAGTCCTCGGACTAGCGGGAGCCTCTCCTACAATGAGCAGTTCTTC. Protein product: CASSPRTSGSLSYNEQFF.

The rearrangement joins TRBV18 to TRBJ2-7; D is perhaps TRBD2 (7 bases). The CDR3 is 14 residues long. Trimming took off 6 bases at V and 2 bases at J, with 14 bases between the two ends. Germline CDR1 reads KGHSH; CDR2 reads LQKENI. This CDR3 reads CASSRGAQTYEQYF. The CDR3 bases are TGTGCCAGCTCCCGGGGGGCTCAGACCTACGAGCAGTACTTC.